This TCR beta chain emerged from a study of cytomegalovirus exposure and HLA in healthy donors. Worth noting for this clone: The antigen is unknown.

The donors were in the 120-subject validation cohort, distinct from the approximately 700-subject first cohort. Study conclusions and caveats: In vitro assays verified that a few CMV-associated chains recognized CMV antigens specifically. Associated with cytomegalovirus, according to the listing, were 150 to 200 TCR beta chains.

Germline V gives CDR1 SGHTA, CDR2 FQGNSA. This CDR3 has 11 amino acids. V was trimmed by 5 bases and J by 5 bases, leaving 5 bases between them. TCRdb's copy holds only in-frame clones and misses some; the assay was immunoSEQ multiplex PCR. The sample has 150,000 to 200,000 clones; around four fifths are singletons. This receptor was obtained from a man aged 25-45 years in good health and CMV-seropositive. The rearrangement links TRBV7-2 to TRBJ2-3; no clear D gene. Sequencing used PBMCs. The CDR3 nucleotides are TGTGCCAGCAGCCTCCTAGATACGCAGTATTTT. Translated: CASSLLDTQYF.